This entry is about one TCR beta chain. No antigen is known for it. Latent tuberculosis screening used tuberculin skin test and IGRA at entry. This specimen belongs to a study of T cells in tuberculosis. Study background: A South African cohort included IGRA-negative adolescents, latently infected IGRA-positive adolescents and adults with active tuberculosis.

The study, taken as a whole, reports: Active tuberculosis alpha repertoires lay closer to GMM-specific TCRs than controls'. Active tuberculosis patients had shorter CDR3-alpha; the beta difference was nonsignificant.

V lost 3 bases, J lost 1 base, and 12 bases lay in between. CDR1 is LGHNT, CDR2 FRNRAP, per germline. The CDR3 sequence is 15 residues long. Measured with immunoSEQ multiplex PCR; TCRdb has only the in-frame clones, and not every one. The data contain 20,000 to 25,000 clones, 95% to 98% of them singletons. The sample consisted of PBMCs. This clonotype was sampled from a donor between 10 and 35 years old with latent tuberculosis or without tuberculosis infection. This chain uses TRBV12-5 with TRBJ2-5, with a tentative D call TRBD1 (5 bases). DNA for the CDR3: TGTGCTAGTGGTTTCTATAGGGGATTCCAAGAGACCCAGTACTTC. It codes for CASGFYRGFQETQYF.